A selection of T cell receptor beta chains follows, all from one sample in a study of shared clonotypes between healthy human individuals. Profiling relied on immunoSEQ multiplex PCR, and the TCRdb table lists in-frame clones only, not all of them. The data contain 650,000 to 800,000 clones, approximately 72% of them singletons. Sequencing was performed on memory CD4+ T cells sorted from blood. The origin of the receptors is a woman in her twenties or thirties in good health. Both conserved end residues are part of each CDR3. D genes are given only for firm matches. Rows give clone size only sometimes, using once, few, many, or a class for an expanded clone.

abundance: NA; v_gene: TRBV28; len: 14; d_gene: NA; j_gene: TRBJ2-5; CDR3aa: CASSPPTRGETQYF; CDR3nt: TGTGCCAGCAGTCCTCCGACTAGGGGCGAGACCCAGTACTTC
abundance: NA; v_gene: TRBV10-1; len: 14; d_gene: NA; j_gene: TRBJ2-3; CDR3aa: CASSEVRATDTQYF; CDR3nt: TGCGCCAGCAGTGAAGTGAGGGCCACAGATACGCAGTATTTT
abundance: NA; v_gene: TRBV19; len: 18; d_gene: NA; j_gene: TRBJ1-5; CDR3aa: CASSTRGTPDYSNQPQHF; CDR3nt: TGTGCCAGTAGTACCCGGGGGACACCCGATTATAGCAATCAGCCCCAGCATTTT
abundance: NA; v_gene: TRBV2; len: 15; d_gene: TRBD2; j_gene: TRBJ2-7; CDR3aa: CASSELGGGYGEQYF; CDR3nt: TGTGCCAGCAGTGAATTAGGCGGGGGATACGGCGAGCAGTACTTC
abundance: NA; v_gene: TRBV19; len: 15; d_gene: NA; j_gene: TRBJ2-3; CDR3aa: CASSMAGHTGDTQYF; CDR3nt: TGTGCCAGTAGTATGGCCGGACACACGGGGGATACGCAGTATTTT
abundance: NA; v_gene: TRBV28; len: 14; d_gene: NA; j_gene: TRBJ1-4; CDR3aa: CASSSGGAGEKLFF; CDR3nt: TGTGCCAGCAGTTCGGGGGGCGCGGGTGAAAAACTGTTTTTT
abundance: few; v_gene: TRBV27; len: 14; d_gene: NA; j_gene: TRBJ2-7; CDR3aa: CASSLAGKWYEQYF; CDR3nt: TGTGCCAGCAGTTTAGCGGGAAAATGGTACGAGCAGTACTTC
abundance: NA; v_gene: TRBV7-8; len: 17; d_gene: NA; j_gene: TRBJ1-5; CDR3aa: CASGPLSTRSSNQPQHF; CDR3nt: TGTGCCAGCGGCCCACTCTCGACACGGAGTAGCAATCAGCCCCAGCATTTT
abundance: NA; v_gene: TRBV18; len: 15; d_gene: NA; j_gene: TRBJ2-3; CDR3aa: CASSPPGRSTDTQYF; CDR3nt: TGTGCCAGCTCACCACCGGGCAGAAGTACAGATACGCAGTATTTT
abundance: NA; v_gene: TRBV7-9; len: 16; d_gene: NA; j_gene: TRBJ2-3; CDR3aa: CASSLDLVSSTDTQYF; CDR3nt: TGTGCCAGCAGCTTAGATTTGGTCAGCAGCACAGATACGCAGTATTTT
abundance: NA; v_gene: TRBV15; len: 14; d_gene: NA; j_gene: TRBJ1-2; CDR3aa: CATSGPHRIAGYTF; CDR3nt: TGTGCCACCAGCGGTCCACATAGAATTGCGGGCTACACCTTC
abundance: NA; v_gene: TRBV15; len: 18; d_gene: TRBD2; j_gene: TRBJ2-1; CDR3aa: CATSKGLAGGISYNEQFF; CDR3nt: TGTGCCACCAGCAAGGGACTAGCGGGAGGGATTTCCTACAATGAGCAGTTCTTC